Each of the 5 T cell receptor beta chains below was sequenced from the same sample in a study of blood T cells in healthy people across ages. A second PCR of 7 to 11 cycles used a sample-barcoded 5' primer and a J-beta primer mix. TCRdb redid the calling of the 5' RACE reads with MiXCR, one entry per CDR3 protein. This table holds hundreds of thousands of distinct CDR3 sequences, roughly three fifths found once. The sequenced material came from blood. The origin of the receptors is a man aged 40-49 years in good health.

CDR3 nucleotide sequence: TGTGCCAGCATTCGCGCGGGAGACTACGAGCAGTACTTC. It specifies CASIRAGDYEQYF. This sequence joins TRBV28 and TRBJ2-7, with 7 bases matching TRBD2. Germline CDR1 reads MDHEN; CDR2 reads SYDVKM. The ends lost 7 bases at V and 3 bases at J; junction bases unmatched: 6. This CDR3 has 13 residues. Full variable domain (rest looked up from reference TRBV28 and TRBJ2-7): DVKVTQSSRYLVKRTGEKVFLECVQDMDHENMFWYRQDPGLGLRLIYFSYDVKMKEKGDIPEGYSVSREKKERFSLILESASTNQTSMYLCASIRAGDYEQYFGPGTRLTVT.

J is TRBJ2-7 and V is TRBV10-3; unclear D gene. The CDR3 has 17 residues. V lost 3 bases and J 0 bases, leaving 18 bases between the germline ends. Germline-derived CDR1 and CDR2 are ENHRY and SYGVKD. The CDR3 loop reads CAISELFGSKGSYEQYF. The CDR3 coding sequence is TGTGCCATCAGTGAATTGTTCGGGTCAAAGGGCTCCTACGAGCAGTACTTC.

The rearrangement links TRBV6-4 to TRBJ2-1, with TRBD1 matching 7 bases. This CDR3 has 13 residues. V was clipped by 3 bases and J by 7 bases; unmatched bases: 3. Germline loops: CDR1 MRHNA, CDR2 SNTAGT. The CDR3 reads CASSEGTENEQFF. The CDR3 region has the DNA TGTGCCAGCAGTGAAGGGACAGAAAATGAGCAGTTCTTC.

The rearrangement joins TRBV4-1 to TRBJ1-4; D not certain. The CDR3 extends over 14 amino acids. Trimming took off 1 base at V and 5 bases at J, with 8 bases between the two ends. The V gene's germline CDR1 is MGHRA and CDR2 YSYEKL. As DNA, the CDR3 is TGCGCCAGCAGCCAAGGTCAGTTAAATGAAAAACTGTTTTTT. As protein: CASSQGQLNEKLFF.

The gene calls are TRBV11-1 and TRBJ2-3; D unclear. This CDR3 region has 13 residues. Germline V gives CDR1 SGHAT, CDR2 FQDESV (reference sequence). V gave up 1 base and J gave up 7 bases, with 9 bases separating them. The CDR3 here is CASSLEIRNTQYF. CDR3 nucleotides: TGTGCCAGCAGCTTAGAGATAAGAAATACGCAGTATTTT. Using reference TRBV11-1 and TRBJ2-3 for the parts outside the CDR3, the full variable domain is EAEVAQSPRYKITEKSQAVAFWCDPISGHATLYWYRQILGQGPELLVQFQDESVVDDSQLPKDRFSAERLKGVDSTLKIQPAELGDSAMYLCASSLEIRNTQYFGPGTRLTVL.